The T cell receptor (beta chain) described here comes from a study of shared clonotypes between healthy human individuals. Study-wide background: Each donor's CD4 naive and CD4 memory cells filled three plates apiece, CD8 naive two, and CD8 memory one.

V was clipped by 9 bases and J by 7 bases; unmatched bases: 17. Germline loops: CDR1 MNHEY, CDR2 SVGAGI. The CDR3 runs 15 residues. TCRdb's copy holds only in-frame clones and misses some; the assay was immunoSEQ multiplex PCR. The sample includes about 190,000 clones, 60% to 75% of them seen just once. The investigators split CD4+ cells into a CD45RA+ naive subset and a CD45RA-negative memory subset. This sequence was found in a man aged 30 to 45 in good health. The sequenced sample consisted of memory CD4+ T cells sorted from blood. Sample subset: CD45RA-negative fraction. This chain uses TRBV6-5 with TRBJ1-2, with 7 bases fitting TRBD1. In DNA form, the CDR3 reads TGTGCCAGTAGGCCAAACAGGGGACGTTGGACTGGCTACACCTTC. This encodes CASRPNRGRWTGYTF.